The T cell receptor beta chain described here comes from a study of PD-1 blockade in classical Hodgkin lymphoma. Overall study results and limits: Newly diagnosed patients had diversity similar to the baseline diversity of complete responders.

Every patient was affected by relapse after autologous stem cell transplantation, while exposure to brentuximab vedotin was not uniform. Reported best responses ranged across complete response, partial response or progressive disease. Sequencing used immunoSEQ multiplex PCR; TCRdb keeps in-frame clones, though not all of them. The data show 15,000 or so clones, with about 66% seen just once and more than 6.5% held by the top ten. The germline V gene has CDR1 SGHRS and CDR2 YFSETQ. The CDR3 covers 13 residues. V was trimmed by 2 bases and J by 8 bases, leaving 11 bases between them. With respect to this clone: What it recognizes is unknown.

The receptor's source is a human donor with classical Hodgkin lymphoma. The material was peripheral blood mononuclear cells (PBMCs), obtained before the second cycle of nivolumab. The chain is built from TRBV5-1 and TRBJ2-1; D may correspond to TRBD1 or TRBD2 (5 bases each). The CDR3 loop reads CASSFRGVDEQFF. CDR3 DNA: TGCGCCAGCAGCTTTAGGGGAGTAGATGAGCAGTTCTTC.